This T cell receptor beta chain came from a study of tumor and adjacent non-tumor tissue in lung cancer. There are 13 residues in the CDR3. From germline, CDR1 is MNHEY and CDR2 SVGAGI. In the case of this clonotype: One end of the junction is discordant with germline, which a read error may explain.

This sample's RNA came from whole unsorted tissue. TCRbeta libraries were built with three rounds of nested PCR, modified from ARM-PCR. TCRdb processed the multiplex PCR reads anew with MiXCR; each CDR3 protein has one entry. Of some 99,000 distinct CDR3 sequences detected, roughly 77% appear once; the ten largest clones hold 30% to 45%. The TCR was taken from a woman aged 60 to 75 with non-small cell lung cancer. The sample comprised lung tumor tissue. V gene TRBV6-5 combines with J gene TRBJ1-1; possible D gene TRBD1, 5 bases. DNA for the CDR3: TGTGCCAGCTGGGGACGCCTAAACATTGAAGCTTTCTTT. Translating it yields CASWGRLNIEAFF.